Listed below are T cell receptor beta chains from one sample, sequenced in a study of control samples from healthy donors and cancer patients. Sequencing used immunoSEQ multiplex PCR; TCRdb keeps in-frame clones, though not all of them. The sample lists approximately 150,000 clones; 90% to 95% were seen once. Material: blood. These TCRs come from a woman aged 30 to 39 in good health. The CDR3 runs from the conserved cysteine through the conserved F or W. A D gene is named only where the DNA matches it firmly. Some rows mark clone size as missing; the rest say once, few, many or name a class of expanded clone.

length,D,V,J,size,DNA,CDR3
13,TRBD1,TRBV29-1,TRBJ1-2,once,TGCAGCGAGGGACAGGTCCTTCACTATGGCTACACCTTC,CSEGQVLHYGYTF
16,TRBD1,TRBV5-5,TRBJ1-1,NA,TGTGCCAGCCGATTACACCAAGGACAGGGAAACACTGAAGCTTTCTTT,CASRLHQGQGNTEAFF
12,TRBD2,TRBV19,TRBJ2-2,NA,TGTGCCAGTGGACTAGCGGGTCGGGAGCTGTTTTTT,CASGLAGRELFF
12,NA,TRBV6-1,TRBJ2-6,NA,TGTGCCAGCAGTGATGGGGCCAACGTCCTGACTTTC,CASSDGANVLTF
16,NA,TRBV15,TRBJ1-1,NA,TGTGCCACCAGCAACACATGGGGGGGCGCGAACACTGAAGCTTTCTTT,CATSNTWGGANTEAFF
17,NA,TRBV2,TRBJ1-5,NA,TGTGCCAGCAGTGAAAATTCGAGGCATGTGGGCAATCAGCCCCAGCATTTT,CASSENSRHVGNQPQHF
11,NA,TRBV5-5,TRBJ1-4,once,TGTGCCAGCAGCTTGGAGTCAAAACTGTTTTTT,CASSLESKLFF
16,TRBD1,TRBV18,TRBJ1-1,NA,TGTGCCAGCTCATCGACCCAGGGGGCCCTGAACACTGAAGCTTTCTTT,CASSSTQGALNTEAFF
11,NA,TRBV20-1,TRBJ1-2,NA,TGCAGTGCGAGGAAGGCCGGTGACTACACCTTC,CSARKAGDYTF
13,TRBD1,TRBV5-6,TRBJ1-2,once,TGTGCCAGCAGCGCGCTGGGACAGAGTGGCTACACCTTC,CASSALGQSGYTF
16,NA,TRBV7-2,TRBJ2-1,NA,TGTGCCAGCAGCTTAGACGATTGGGGATCCTACAATGAGCAGTTCTTC,CASSLDDWGSYNEQFF
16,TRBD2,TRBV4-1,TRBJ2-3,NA,TGCGCCAGCAGCCAGGGTAGCGGGAGGGCCATAGATACGCAGTATTTT,CASSQGSGRAIDTQYF
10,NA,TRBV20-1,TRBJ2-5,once,TGCAGTGCAGCCCAAGAGACCCAGTACTTC,CSAAQETQYF
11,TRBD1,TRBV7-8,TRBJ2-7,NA,TGTGCCAGCAGCTCCGGGACAGTTTCCTACTTC,CASSSGTVSYF
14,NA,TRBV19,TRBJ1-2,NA,TGTGCCAGTAGTATAGCAGGGATCGGCTATGGCTACACCTTC,CASSIAGIGYGYTF
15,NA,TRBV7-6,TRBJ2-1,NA,TGTGCCAGCAGCTCCTTGCTAGGAGGGGGGGACGAGCAGTTCTTC,CASSSLLGGGDEQFF
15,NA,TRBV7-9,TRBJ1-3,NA,TGTGCCAGCAGCCGACCGGGGAGCTCTGGAAACACCATATATTTT,CASSRPGSSGNTIYF
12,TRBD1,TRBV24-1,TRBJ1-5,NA,TGTGCCACCGGCGACAGGGGCGAGCCCCAGCATTTT,CATGDRGEPQHF
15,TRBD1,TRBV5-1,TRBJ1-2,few,TGCGCCAGCAGCCCATCTACTGACAGGGGGCATGGCTACACCTTC,CASSPSTDRGHGYTF
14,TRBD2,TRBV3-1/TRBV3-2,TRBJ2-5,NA,TGTGCCAGCAGCCCCTTGACGGGGGGGGAGACCCAGTACTTC,CASSPLTGGETQYF
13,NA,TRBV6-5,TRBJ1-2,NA,TGTGCCAGCCATCCCCCGGGTGCCTATGGCTACACCTTC,CASHPPGAYGYTF
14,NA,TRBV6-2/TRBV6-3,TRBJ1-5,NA,TGTGCCAGCAGTTACCTGGCAACCAATCAGCCCCAGCATTTT,CASSYLATNQPQHF
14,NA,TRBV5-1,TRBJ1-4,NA,TGCGCCAGCAGCTCGGCCCTGGGAAATGAAAAACTGTTTTTT,CASSSALGNEKLFF
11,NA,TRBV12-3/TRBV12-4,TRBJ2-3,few,TGTGCCAGCAGCTTGGTAGATACGCAGTATTTT,CASSLVDTQYF
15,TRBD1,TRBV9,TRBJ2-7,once,TGTGCCAGCAGCGCGGGACAGGGGCGCGCCTACGAGCAGTACTTC,CASSAGQGRAYEQYF
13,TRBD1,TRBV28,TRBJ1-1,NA,TGTGCCAGCTACCGATACGAGACAGGGGGAGCTTTCTTT,CASYRYETGGAFF
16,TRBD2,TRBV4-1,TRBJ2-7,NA,TGCGCCAGCAGCCAGGATAGCGGGGGACCTCCCTACGAGCAGTACTTC,CASSQDSGGPPYEQYF
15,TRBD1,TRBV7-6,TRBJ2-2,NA,TGTGCCAGCAGCTTGGGGGACAGGGCTGGCGGGGAGCTGTTTTTT,CASSLGDRAGGELFF
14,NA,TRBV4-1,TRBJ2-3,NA,TGCGCCAGCAGCCAAGTCCAGGGAACAGATACGCAGTATTTT,CASSQVQGTDTQYF
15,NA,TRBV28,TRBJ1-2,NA,TGTGCCAGCAGTTCGGGGACGGGCGGGGTATATGGCTACACCTTC,CASSSGTGGVYGYTF
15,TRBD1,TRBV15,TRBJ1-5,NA,TGTGCCACCAGCTCCGGGACAGGGGGTGATCAGCCCCAGCATTTT,CATSSGTGGDQPQHF